By its share, the clone carrying this T cell receptor gamma chain is medium-sized. The antigen remains undetermined. TCRdb reran clone calling via CATT on the multiplex PCR reads. Among 3,500 to 4,500 gamma-chain clones, more than 6.5% were seen once, and the ten largest hold around 37%. The data were obtained in a study of gamma delta lymphoproliferative disorders and STAT genes. As for the study in general: Gamma-chain libraries were built from at least 50 ng of genomic DNA with the LymphoTrack Dx TCRG Assay. For the delta chain, EuroClonality-NGS standard procedure was applied. The study, taken as a whole, reports: Nearly all major patient gamma and delta clonotypes were public. Low-frequency NGS calls may be less specific; leukemic clone sharing needs confirmation.

Genomic DNA from isolated PBMCs served as the sequencing template. CDR3 size: 15 residues. Germline V gene lookup returns CDR1 VINAFY and CDR2 YDVSNSKD. J lost 0 bases, V lost 0 bases, and 5 bases had no gene match. The sequencing sample was made of blood. This TCR derives from a human donor in good health. This chain joins TRGV5 and TRGJ1 or TRGJ2. The J gene comes from matching the DNA to germline here; TCRdb lacks it. The CDR3 bases are TGTGCCACCTGGGACAGGCCCGGGAATTATTATAAGAAACTCTTT. This codes for CATWDRPGNYYKKLF.